This T cell receptor (beta chain) was documented in a study of CD8 T cells in ankylosing spondylitis. Study-wide findings and caveats: Past research had described some motif variants in reactive arthritis synovial fluid and blood. Blood from ankylosing spondylitis patients appeared to carry a characteristic roughly 8-variant TCR beta motif. CD8+ cells made up the disease-linked clones, which were relatively rare in peripheral blood.

The V gene's germline CDR1 is SGHVS and CDR2 FQNEAQ. There are 17 residues in the CDR3. The V segment lost 5 bases and the J segment 7 bases; nucleotides outside the gene matches: 11. TCRdb analysed the 5' RACE reads with MiXCR anew, one entry per CDR3 protein. The sample holds approximately 550,000 distinct CDR3 sequences; approximately 12% are singletons and the top ten take around 7%. In this sample, this clonotype turned up a few times. Its cognate antigen is unknown. The clonotype comes from a male donor with ankylosing spondylitis. V and J are TRBV7-8 and TRBJ2-1, with 13 bases that match TRBD2. The sequenced sample consisted of blood, either unsorted or a sorted T cell fraction (not recorded which). The CDR3 DNA reads TGTGCCAGCAGCCCCCCCGGACTAGCGGGAGTGCCTAATGAGCAGTTCTTC. It encodes CASSPPGLAGVPNEQFF.